This T cell receptor beta chain is from a study of T-cell memory formation after mild COVID-19. Study-level background: TCR clusters showed largely donor specificity.

Study results and caveats: Pre-infection memory already had some responding clones, implying cross-reactive memory joined.

UMIs and sample barcodes were carried by the TCR alpha and TCR beta cDNA libraries that 5'RACE produced using constant-segment primers. One entry per CDR3 protein results from TCRdb running MiXCR on the 5' RACE reads. The profile shows roughly 610,000 distinct CDR3 sequences, roughly 17% of them singletons. Only a few counts were recorded for this clonotype. Antigen specificity is unknown. The CDR3 totals 15 residues. V was trimmed by 2 bases and J by 7 bases, leaving 13 bases between them. Germline values: CDR1 SGHKS, CDR2 YYEKEE (reference sequence). The sequencing input was PBMCs or a T cell subset sorted from them (not recorded which). This TCR derives from an adult woman who had mild COVID-19 (a few samples of this study predate the infection). Cell type and time point are not known. The chain carries TRBV5-5 and TRBJ1-6, with D unclear. CDR3 sequence (DNA): TGTGCCAGCAGCTTTTCCCCAGAGAGAAATTCACCCCTCCACTTT. Protein product: CASSFSPERNSPLHF.